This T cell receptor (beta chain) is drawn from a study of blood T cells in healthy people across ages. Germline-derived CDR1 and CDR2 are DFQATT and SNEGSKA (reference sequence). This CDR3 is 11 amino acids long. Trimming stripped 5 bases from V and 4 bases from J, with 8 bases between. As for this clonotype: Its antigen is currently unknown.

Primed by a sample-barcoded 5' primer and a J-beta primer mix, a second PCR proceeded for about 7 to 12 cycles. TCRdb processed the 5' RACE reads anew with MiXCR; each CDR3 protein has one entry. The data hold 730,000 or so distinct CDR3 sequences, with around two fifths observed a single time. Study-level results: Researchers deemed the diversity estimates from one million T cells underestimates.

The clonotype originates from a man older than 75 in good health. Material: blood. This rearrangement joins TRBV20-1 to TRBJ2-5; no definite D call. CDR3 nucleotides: TGCAGTGCTCCGATAGCAGAGACCCAGTACTTC. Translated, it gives CSAPIAETQYF.